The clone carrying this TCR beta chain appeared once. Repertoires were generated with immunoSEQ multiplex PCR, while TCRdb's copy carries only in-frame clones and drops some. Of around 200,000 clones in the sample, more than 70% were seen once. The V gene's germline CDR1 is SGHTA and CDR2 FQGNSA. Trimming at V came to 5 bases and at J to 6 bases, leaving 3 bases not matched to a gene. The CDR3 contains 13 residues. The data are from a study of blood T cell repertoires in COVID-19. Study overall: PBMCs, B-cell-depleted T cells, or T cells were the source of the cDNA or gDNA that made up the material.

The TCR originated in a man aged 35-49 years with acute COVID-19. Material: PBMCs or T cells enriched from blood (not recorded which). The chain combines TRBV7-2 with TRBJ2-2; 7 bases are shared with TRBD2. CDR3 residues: CASSPAGAGELFF. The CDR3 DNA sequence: TGTGCCAGCAGCCCGGCGGGAGCCGGGGAGCTGTTTTTT.